This T cell receptor (beta chain) was observed in a study of blood T cell repertoires in COVID-19 (dated by TCRdb to 2018 to 2020). Some background on the complete study: Samples covering the acute and convalescent phases of COVID-19 were provided by collaborators in the United States, Italy and Spain. The material from the prospective study consisted of cDNA or gDNA derived from T cells, B-cell-depleted T cells, or PBMCs. A de-identified subject ID, COVID-19 status, age in years and sex were almost always included in the sample metadata. Deeply sampled blood TCRbeta repertoires from subjects exposed to, actively infected with, or recovered from COVID-19 were included in the dataset. Samples were obtained from the ongoing ImmuneRACE study (first 160 participants) and from 1,254 subjects provided by 6 global collaborators. The repertoires were released in a freely available public database meant as a resource for research on the immune response to SARS-CoV-2. Where available, HLA class I and class II types were taken from metadata supplied by the sample provider and were not determined by assay-based typing. Broad study findings and their caveats: How much clinical and demographic metadata was included differed by source and by participant, and the metadata was provided uncurated.

CDR3 length: 15 amino acids, cysteine to phenylalanine. CDR3 DNA is the only sequence kept; it has 45 bases, read in frame from the first base. CDR1 and CDR2 were assigned from the germline V gene (reference sequence) as MNHEY and SMNVEV. V ends up 2 bases short and J 6 bases short, with an unmatched junction base count of 6. Note on this clone: This clone's antigen is unknown. No base qualities exist here, and no much larger clone lies one base off it.

TCRbeta CDR3 regions were amplified from genomic DNA using the immunoSEQ Assay, a bias-controlled multiplex PCR. As for the authors' bioinformatics: Nucleated cell counts per sample were estimated from amplification of reference gene primers within the assay. To quantify the absolute abundance of each unique TCRbeta CDR3 rearrangement, sequence reads were collapsed and filtered. Productive Simpson clonality was computed per sample as the square root of Simpson's diversity index over productive rearrangements. TCRdb stores this immuneACCESS table with in-frame sequences only. Part of the clones is absent; in the studies checked, under half of the shortfall reflects unresolved V genes, and no reason is known for the rest. D and trimming come from the DNA, and the V and J calls and clone size come from that table. This sample lists approximately 300,000 clones; approximately 83% were detected once. Jointly, the top ten make up roughly 4% of the sample.

Enrolling through a virtual design, the prospective study's participants ranged in age from about 18 to 100 years and lived across 24 United States geographic areas. In the prospective study, participants were assigned to cohorts based on the clinical history participants reported in a screening survey and a study questionnaire. Recovered participants in ImmuneRACE Cohort 3 were defined by two consecutive negative NP/OP PCR tests, clearance by a healthcare professional, or resolution of symptoms. Mobile phlebotomists in the prospective study collected whole blood, serum and a nasopharyngeal or oropharyngeal swab from every participant. Over an approximately 2-month period, participants in the prospective study had the option of providing additional blood draws and questionnaires. Blood samples from the prospective study were shipped frozen or at room temperature prior to DNA extraction.

Sequenced: PBMCs or T cells enriched from blood (not recorded which). This sequence originates from a woman aged 30 to 39 who had recovered from COVID-19. The rearrangement combines TRBV27 with TRBJ1-2; TRBD1 aligns with 10 central bases. This receptor carries the CDR3 CASSLMGTGAHGYTF. In nucleotides, the sequence is TGTGCCAGCAGTTTAATGGGGACAGGGGCTCATGGCTACACCTTC.